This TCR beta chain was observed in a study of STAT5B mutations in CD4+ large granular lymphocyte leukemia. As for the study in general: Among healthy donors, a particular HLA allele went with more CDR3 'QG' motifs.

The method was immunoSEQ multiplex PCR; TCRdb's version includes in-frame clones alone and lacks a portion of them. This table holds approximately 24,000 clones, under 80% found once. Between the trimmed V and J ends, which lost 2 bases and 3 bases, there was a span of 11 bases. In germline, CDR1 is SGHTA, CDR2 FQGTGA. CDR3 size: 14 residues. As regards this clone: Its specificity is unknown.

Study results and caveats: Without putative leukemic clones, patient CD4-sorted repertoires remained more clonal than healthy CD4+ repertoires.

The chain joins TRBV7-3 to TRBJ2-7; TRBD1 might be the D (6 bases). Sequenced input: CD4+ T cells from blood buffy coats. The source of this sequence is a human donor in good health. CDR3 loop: CASSLVYRVYEQYF. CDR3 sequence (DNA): TGTGCCAGCAGCTTAGTCTACAGGGTCTACGAGCAGTACTTC.